A single sample gave rise to the 18 T cell receptor beta chains below, sequenced in a study of regulatory T cells in long-lasting Graves disease. Time point reported: persistent/refractory GD, antithyroid drugs over 5 years with positive TRAb. From RNA extracted from PBMCs, the TCR library was made. According to the study, TCR beta libraries were built with iRepertoire HTBI primers and CDR3-region Arm-PCR. One entry per CDR3 protein results from TCRdb running MiXCR on the multiplex PCR reads. Among about 290,000 distinct CDR3 sequences, 20% to 25% were seen once, and the ten largest hold more than 50%. This material consisted of peripheral blood mononuclear cells (PBMCs), taken when the disease was refractory, from a patient treated with antithyroid drugs. These receptors were taken from a female donor with Graves disease.

Many counts were recorded for this clonotype. J is TRBJ1-4 and V is TRBV28, with 7 positions matching TRBD1. This CDR3 spans 15 amino acids. Unmatched junction bases numbered 11, after V lost 5 bases and J lost 8 bases. From germline, CDR1 is MDHEN and CDR2 SYDVKM. The CDR3 loop is CASSRDREGDEKLFF. The DNA for the CDR3 is TGTGCCAGCAGTCGAGACAGGGAGGGGGACGAAAAACTGTTTTTT. The complete variable domain, with remaining parts taken from reference TRBV28 and TRBJ1-4, reads DVKVTQSSRYLVKRTGEKVFLECVQDMDHENMFWYRQDPGLGLRLIYFSYDVKMKEKGDIPEGYSVSREKKERFSLILESASTNQTSMYLCASSRDREGDEKLFFGSGTQLSVL.

This clonotype showed up many times. The chain combines TRBV20-1 with TRBJ2-2, with 14 bases aligning to TRBD2. Germline assignment: CDR1 DFQATT and CDR2 SNEGSKA (reference sequence). Trimming removed 6 bases from V and 7 bases from J; junction bases left unmatched: 4. This CDR3 has 14 residues. CDR3 coding DNA: TGCAGTGCCGGGACTAGCGGGAGAAGCGGGGAGCTGTTTTTT. Its protein product is CSAGTSGRSGELFF.

This rearrangement joins TRBV3-1 to TRBJ2-2, with D tentatively TRBD1 or TRBD2 (5 bases each). Germline V gene sequence: CDR1 LGHDT, CDR2 YNNKEL (reference sequence). The V and J ends lost 1 base and 5 bases respectively, with 11 bases between them. CDR3 length equals 15 residues. The CDR3 DNA reads as TGTGCCAGCAGCCAAGTAATGGGACCAACCGGGGAGCTGTTTTTT. Translation gives CASSQVMGPTGELFF.

The chain employs TRBV6-2 or TRBV6-3 and TRBJ1-4; 7 bases are shared with TRBD1. Germline V CDR1 and CDR2: MNHEY, SVGEGT. This CDR3 contains 15 residues. J gave up 6 bases and V 2 bases, and 6 bases lay outside the gene matches. CDR3 in DNA: TGTGCCAGCAGTTACGGCGGGACAGCTGATGAAAAACTGTTTTTT. Amino acids: CASSYGGTADEKLFF.

The CDR3 region has the DNA TGTGCCAGTAGCGACCGACAGATCAGCGAAAAACTGTTTTTT. This translates into CASSDRQISEKLFF. The chain combines TRBV19 with TRBJ1-4; tentatively, D is TRBD1 (5 bases). This CDR3 comprises 14 residues. V lost 6 bases and J 8 bases, leaving 16 bases between the germline ends. Germline V gene sequence: CDR1 LNHDA, CDR2 SQIVND (reference sequence).

This clonotype was observed many times. The chain recombines TRBV20-1 with TRBJ2-2; 7 nucleotides line up with TRBD2. The J segment lost 5 bases and the V segment lost 0 bases, leaving 9 bases of the junction unmatched. CDR3 length: 16 amino acids. CDR1 is DFQATT and CDR2 is SNEGSKA in the germline V gene (reference sequence). CDR3 sequence reads: CSARDGRVQRTGELFF. The DNA of the CDR3 is TGCAGTGCTAGAGATGGGAGGGTTCAGAGGACCGGGGAGCTGTTTTTT.

The V call is TRBV2, the J call TRBJ2-1; 9 bases match TRBD1. This CDR3 has 20 residues. V lost 6 bases and J lost 0; bases outside the gene matches: 18. CDR1 and CDR2 (germline): SNHLY, FYNNEI. CDR3 nucleotides: TGTGCCAGCAGCTTGACGGGGACAGGGCTTGGGAGATACTCCTACAATGAGCAGTTCTTC. Translating it yields CASSLTGTGLGRYSYNEQFF.

V usage is TRBV20-1 and J usage is TRBJ2-5; 10 bases fit TRBD1. Germline V gene data show CDR1 as DFQATT and CDR2 as SNEGSKA (reference sequence). This CDR3 contains 16 residues. The V and J ends lost 6 bases and 5 bases, in that order; junction bases with no gene match: 15. The CDR3, as DNA: TGCAGTGCACGTTACGATGGACAGGGGGTCGGGGAGACCCAGTACTTC. Its protein is CSARYDGQGVGETQYF.

The chain links TRBV6-1 to TRBJ2-7, with D tentatively TRBD2 (5 bases). Between the trimmed V and J ends, which lost 0 bases and 3 bases, there was a span of 12 bases. CDR1 MNHNS and CDR2 SASEGT come from the germline V gene. The CDR3 loop spans 15 amino acids. The CDR3 loop reads CASSEARNGNYEQYF. DNA of the CDR3: TGTGCCAGCAGTGAAGCGCGTAACGGGAACTACGAGCAGTACTTC.

This clonotype has ten or more counts. The rearrangement links TRBV20-1 to TRBJ2-2, with TRBD1 as a possible D gene (5 bases). Trimming stripped 3 bases from V and 0 bases from J, with 11 bases between. Germline values: CDR1 DFQATT, CDR2 SNEGSKA (reference sequence). CDR3 length equals 15 residues. CDR3 region: CSARATDANTGELFF. As DNA, the CDR3 is TGCAGTGCTAGGGCGACAGACGCGAACACCGGGGAGCTGTTTTTT.

The J gene is TRBJ2-3, the V gene TRBV4-2; the match to TRBD2 covers 10 bases. The CDR3 is made up of 17 amino acids. Germline V gene data show CDR1 as LGHNA and CDR2 as YNFKEQ. Trimming took 2 bases from V and 0 from J; bases not matched to a gene: 5. The CDR3 DNA sequence: TGTGCCAGCAGCCAAACGCCTAGCGGGAGAAGCACAGATACGCAGTATTTT. This codes for CASSQTPSGRSTDTQYF.

This clonotype has a count of ten or more. In nucleotides, the CDR3 is TGTGCCAGCAGCCCGAGACAGAGCACTGAAGCTTTCTTT. Protein product: CASSPRQSTEAFF. J is TRBJ1-1 and V is TRBV11-2; D is perhaps TRBD1 (5 bases). The length of the CDR3 is 13 residues. The V and J ends lost 5 bases and 4 bases respectively, with 11 bases between them. CDR1 is SGHAT, CDR2 FQNNGV, per germline. Full variable domain (outside the CDR3, taken from reference TRBV11-2 and TRBJ1-1): EAGVAQSPRYKIIEKRQSVAFWCNPISGHATLYWYQQILGQGPKLLIQFQNNGVVDDSQLPKDRFSAERLKGVDSTLKIQPAKLEDSAVYLCASSPRQSTEAFFGQGTRLTVV.

This clonotype was seen many times. This chain uses TRBV7-8 with TRBJ2-7, with D possibly matching TRBD1 (6 bases). Germline V gene data show CDR1 as SGHVS and CDR2 as FQNEAQ. The length of the CDR3 is 14 residues. The V end lost 3 bases, the J end lost 3 bases, and 12 bases lay between the germline ends. CDR3 in amino acids: CASSLNRDNYEQYF. In DNA form, the CDR3 reads TGTGCCAGCAGCTTGAACCGGGACAACTACGAGCAGTACTTC.

This clonotype was picked up many times. Written as DNA, the CDR3 is TGTGCCAGCAGCAGACAAGGGGGCGTAGGCACTGAAGCTTTCTTT. This sequence encodes CASSRQGGVGTEAFF. This sequence joins TRBV12-3 or TRBV12-4 and TRBJ1-1; TRBD1 matches 7 bases. The CDR3 extends over 15 amino acids. J was trimmed by 4 bases and V by 6 bases; bases with no gene match: 11.

The chain uses TRBV28 and TRBJ2-7; D is unresolved. Germline CDR1 reads MDHEN; CDR2 reads SYDVKM. With 5 bases removed from V and 7 bases from J, the gap between germline ends came to 15 bases. The CDR3 has 13 amino acids. CDR3 nucleotides: TGTGCCAGCAGTCTTACTGGACCCGGGGAGCAGTACTTC. Residues: CASSLTGPGEQYF. Looking up the rest from reference TRBV28 and TRBJ2-7 gives the full variable domain: DVKVTQSSRYLVKRTGEKVFLECVQDMDHENMFWYRQDPGLGLRLIYFSYDVKMKEKGDIPEGYSVSREKKERFSLILESASTNQTSMYLCASSLTGPGEQYFGPGTRLTVT.

This clonotype has just a few counts. J is TRBJ2-1 and V is TRBV29-1; 8 bases match TRBD1. The CDR3 consists of 13 residues. The ends lost 4 bases at V and 9 bases at J; junction bases unmatched: 8. Germline V gene sequence: CDR1 SQVTM, CDR2 ANQGSEA. CDR3 sequence: CSVVGGTGSEQFF. CDR3 bases: TGCAGCGTTGTAGGGGGGACAGGTAGTGAGCAGTTCTTC.

The chain joins TRBV4-1 to TRBJ1-6; no firm D call. This CDR3 comprises 16 residues. V was cut by 6 bases and J by 10 bases, with 22 bases left in between. CDR1 is MGHRA and CDR2 is YSYEKL in the germline V gene. The chain's CDR3 is CASRQLGLDLRSPLHF. In nucleotides, the CDR3 is TGCGCCAGCAGACAACTTGGCCTGGATTTGCGGTCACCCCTCCACTTT.

This clonotype was recorded at least ten times. This chain links TRBV20-1 with TRBJ1-4; D may be TRBD1 (6 bases). The V end lost 3 bases, the J end lost 4 bases, and 21 bases lay between the germline ends. Germline loops: CDR1 DFQATT, CDR2 SNEGSKA (reference sequence). The CDR3 length is 17 residues. The CDR3 protein is CSARAQSTGSGNEKLFF. The CDR3 nucleotides are TGCAGTGCTAGGGCCCAATCCACAGGGAGTGGTAATGAAAAACTGTTTTTT.